This entry describes one T cell receptor (beta chain). This specimen belongs to a study of blood T cell repertoires in COVID-19. Across the study: From the United States, Italy and Spain came samples of acute and convalescent COVID-19. The analysed material was cDNA or gDNA that came from T cells, B-cell-depleted T cells, or PBMCs.

Original processing notes: The assay estimated nucleated cells by amplifying reference gene primers. Measured with immunoSEQ multiplex PCR; TCRdb has only the in-frame clones, and not every one. Clone size and the V and J calls come from that table; the DNA yielded D and trimming. The sample consists of about 180,000 clones, 79% of them appearing once. Patients from Seattle were sampled longitudinally, starting during active infection. J was trimmed by 10 bases and V by 4 bases; bases with no gene match: 11. The CDR3 is made up of 14 amino acids. Germline assignment: CDR1 SGHNT and CDR2 YYREEE (reference sequence).

The sequence was obtained from an older woman with COVID-19, enrolled during active disease. Sequenced: peripheral blood. The rearrangement links TRBV5-4 to TRBJ2-1; 7 bases match TRBD2. CDR3 nucleotide sequence: TGTGCCAGCAGCAATCCGGGACTATCGGGAGAGCAGTTCTTC. Its protein product is CASSNPGLSGEQFF.